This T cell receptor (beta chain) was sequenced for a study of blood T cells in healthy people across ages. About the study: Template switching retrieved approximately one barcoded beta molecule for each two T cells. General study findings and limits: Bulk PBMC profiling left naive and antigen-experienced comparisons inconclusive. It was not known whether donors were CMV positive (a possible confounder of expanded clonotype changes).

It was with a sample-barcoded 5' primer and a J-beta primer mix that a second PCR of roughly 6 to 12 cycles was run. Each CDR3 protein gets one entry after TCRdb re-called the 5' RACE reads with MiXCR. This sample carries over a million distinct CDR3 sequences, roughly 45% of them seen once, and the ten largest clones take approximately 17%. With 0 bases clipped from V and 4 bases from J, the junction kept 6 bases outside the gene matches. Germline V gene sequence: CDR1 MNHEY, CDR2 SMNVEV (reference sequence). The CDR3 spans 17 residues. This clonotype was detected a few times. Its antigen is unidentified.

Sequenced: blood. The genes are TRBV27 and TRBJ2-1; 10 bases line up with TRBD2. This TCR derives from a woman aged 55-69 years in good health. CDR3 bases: TGTGCCAGCAGTTTATCCGCTAGCGGGAGTGGGTACAATGAGCAGTTCTTC. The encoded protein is CASSLSASGSGYNEQFF.